Listed here are 3 T cell receptor beta chains from one sample, sequenced in a study of T-cell reconstitution after alpha-beta-depleted transplantation in children. The TCRbeta library was prepared with unique molecular identifiers. TCRdb recomputed calls from the PCR reads with MiXCR, one row per CDR3 protein. This sample has nearly 550,000 distinct CDR3 sequences, with about 17% found just once. This specimen consisted of PBMCs from the stem cell graft donor, obtained from the stem cell graft. Every receptor here comes from a human donor who donated a stem cell graft to a child with acute lymphoblastic leukemia.

The V and J genes are TRBV21-1 and TRBJ2-1. TRBV21-1 counts as a pseudogene. This CDR3 spans 15 amino acids. CDR3: CASGPFTGSYNEQFF. The CDR3 region has the DNA TGTGCCAGCGGCCCGTTTACAGGCTCCTACAATGAGCAGTTCTTC.

This clonotype was counted between two and nine times. This rearrangement joins TRBV15 to TRBJ2-2; D gene ambiguous. Germline CDR1 is LNHNV and CDR2 is YYDKDF (reference sequence). The CDR3 totals 13 residues. The V end lost 0 bases, the J end lost 8 bases, and 7 bases lay between the germline ends. CDR3 loop: CATSRDRPGELFF. In DNA, the CDR3 is TGTGCCACCAGCAGAGATCGCCCTGGGGAGCTGTTTTTT.

The V and J genes are TRBV12-3 or TRBV12-4 and TRBJ1-4; the D is unclear. The CDR3 length is 14 residues. V lost 7 bases and J lost 5, with 14 bases in between. CDR3 in DNA: TGTGCCAGCACCCCGTCTCGCTTAAATGAAAAACTGTTTTTT. Its translation: CASTPSRLNEKLFF.